Listed here are 19 T cell receptor beta chains from one sample, sequenced in a study of Ad26.COV2.S vaccination and SARS-CoV-2 variants (dated by TCRdb to the early 2020s). The meaning of the sample's treatment or condition label: around 19 received Ad26.COV2.S at low or high dose, single or two shots; five or six received placebo; per-sample allocation not given. For vaccine and placebo recipients, repertoires were sequenced using samples collected on day 63 after the first injection. Libraries were prepared through the immunoSEQ multiplex PCR assay. TCRdb's version of the immuneACCESS table is confined to in-frame rearrangements and falls short of the full clone set. An unresolved V gene accounts for under half of the shortfall where checked; the remainder is of unknown origin. This sample is represented by under 550,000 clones; approximately 90% of them were singletons. Of the sample, 3.6% is held by the ten largest clones.

Sequencing used peripheral blood, obtained in a trial of Ad26.COV2.S vaccine versus placebo. These receptors all come from a person aged 18-65 years who received the Ad26.COV2.S COVID-19 vaccine or a placebo.

This chain joins TRBV9 and TRBJ2-5; TRBD2 aligns across 12 bases. V was clipped by 4 bases and J by 5 bases; unmatched bases: 9. Germline CDR1 and CDR2: SGDLS and YYNGEE. This CDR3 region has 16 residues. The CDR3 is CASSSRLAGGPETQYF. CDR3 DNA sequence: TGTGCCAGCAGCTCCCGTCTAGCGGGGGGGCCGGAGACCCAGTACTTC.

This sequence joins TRBV6-2 or TRBV6-3 and TRBJ2-7; maybe TRBD2 (6 bases). This CDR3 is 16 amino acids long. Deletions cut 5 bases from V and 0 bases from J, with 17 bases between. Germline V lookup: CDR1 MNHEY, CDR2 SVGEGT. The DNA for the CDR3 is TGTGCCAGCAGTGGTTTCCCGGGAGTCTCCTCCTACGAGCAGTACTTC. Its protein product is CASSGFPGVSSYEQYF.

The chain couples TRBV11-3 to TRBJ2-3, with D tentatively TRBD1 or TRBD2 (5 bases each). V was clipped by 3 bases and J by 3 bases, with 10 bases between them. This CDR3 region has 14 residues. Germline CDR1 and CDR2: SGHNT and YENEEA. CDR3 protein: CASSFGASTDTQYF. Written as DNA, the CDR3 is TGTGCCAGCAGCTTCGGGGCCAGTACAGATACGCAGTATTTT.

This clone has just one count. J is TRBJ1-2 and V is TRBV28; D is ambiguous. The germline V and J ends were trimmed by 3 bases and 6 bases, with 8 bases remaining between them. CDR3 length equals 12 residues. CDR1 MDHEN and CDR2 SYDVKM come from the germline V gene. The CDR3 region has the DNA TGTGCCAGCAGTTTTAACGGGAATGGCTACACCTTC. The encoded protein is CASSFNGNGYTF.

The chain carries TRBV7-2 and TRBJ2-5; 9 positions agree with TRBD2. The CDR3 loop spans 14 amino acids. Trimming at V came to 7 bases and at J to 2 bases, leaving 5 bases not matched to a gene. From germline, CDR1 is SGHTA and CDR2 FQGNSA. The CDR3 bases are TGTGCCAGCACCCTTAGCGGGGGTCAAGAGACCCAGTACTTC. Its translation is CASTLSGGQETQYF.

V usage is TRBV24-1 and J usage is TRBJ2-5; D possibly corresponds to TRBD1 (6 bases). Germline CDR1 reads KGHDR; CDR2 reads SFDVKD. This CDR3 contains 16 residues. Trimming cost V 3 bases and J 0 bases, with 13 bases left between them. DNA for the CDR3: TGTGCCACCAGTGATCGACAGGTAGGGTACCAAGAGACCCAGTACTTC. It is translated as CATSDRQVGYQETQYF.

A note on this clone: Other DNA sequences from this sample encode an identical CDR3 as well. This chain links TRBV7-3 with TRBJ2-3, with no clear D. The germline V and J ends were trimmed by 2 bases and 3 bases, with 6 bases remaining between them. CDR3 length: 13 amino acids. Per germline, CDR1 SGHTA and CDR2 FQGTGA. The CDR3 region is CASSLERTDTQYF. CDR3 nucleotide sequence: TGTGCCAGCAGCTTAGAAAGGACAGATACGCAGTATTTT. Full variable domain (missing parts from reference TRBV7-3 and TRBJ2-3): GAGVSQTPSNKVTEKGKYVELRCDPISGHTALYWYRQSLGQGPEFLIYFQGTGAADDSGLPNDRFFAVRPEGSVSTLKIQRTERGDSAVYLCASSLERTDTQYFGPGTRLTVL.

V usage is TRBV7-2 and J usage is TRBJ1-3; D not resolved. The CDR3 is 18 residues long. Trimming took 0 bases from V and 4 from J, leaving 19 bases between them. The germline CDR1 and CDR2 sequences are SGHTA and FQGNSA. DNA for the CDR3: TGTGCCAGCAGCTTAGCACCCGGGCACACAACGACAGGAAACACCATATATTTT. Translated, it gives CASSLAPGHTTTGNTIYF. The whole variable domain, filled in from reference TRBV7-2 and TRBJ1-3, reads GAGVSQSPSNKVTEKGKDVELRCDPISGHTALYWYRQSLGQGLEFLIYFQGNSAPDKSGLPSDRFSAERTGGSVSTLTIQRTQQEDSAVYLCASSLAPGHTTTGNTIYFGEGSWLTVV.

This clone was picked up one time. The gene calls are TRBV12-3 or TRBV12-4 and TRBJ2-7; TRBD1 is a possible D gene (6 bases). Trimming took 4 bases from V and 7 from J, leaving 14 bases between them. There are 13 residues in the CDR3. The CDR3 reads CASSYIQGGEQYF. CDR3 DNA sequence: TGTGCCAGCAGTTATATACAGGGTGGGGAGCAGTACTTC.

The chain is built from TRBV19 and TRBJ1-5; 7 nucleotides line up with TRBD1. V lost 1 base to trimming and J lost 1 base; unmatched junction nucleotides: 1. The CDR3 is 15 residues long. Germline V CDR1 and CDR2: LNHDA, SQIVND (reference sequence). CDR3 DNA sequence: TGTGCCAGTAGTATAGGGGGACAGAGCAATCAGCCCCAGCATTTT. Protein product: CASSIGGQSNQPQHF.

The chain's CDR3 is CASSPGQLSYEQYF. The CDR3 DNA sequence: TGTGCCAGCAGCCCCGGACAGCTCTCCTACGAGCAGTACTTC. The chain uses TRBV9 and TRBJ2-7; possibly TRBD1 for D (6 bases). This CDR3 spans 14 amino acids. Per the germline V gene, CDR1 is SGDLS and CDR2 is YYNGEE. The V and J ends lost 4 bases and 0 bases respectively, with 11 bases between them.

The chain employs TRBV6-2 or TRBV6-3 and TRBJ1-1, with D possibly TRBD1 on 5 matching bases. V was cut by 6 bases and J by 3 bases, with 14 bases left in between. CDR3 length: 14 amino acids. Germline lookup yields CDR1 MNHEY and CDR2 SVGEGT. CDR3 sequence (DNA): TGTGCCAGCAGCTCCCTAACGGGGGACACTGAAGCTTTCTTT. It is translated as CASSSLTGDTEAFF.

The chain employs TRBV15 and TRBJ2-5, with D unclear. Per germline, CDR1 LNHNV and CDR2 YYDKDF (reference sequence). Between the trimmed V and J ends, which lost 0 bases and 1 base, there was a span of 9 bases. CDR3 size: 15 residues. CDR3 loop: CATSRDYQIQETQYF. CDR3 nucleotides: TGTGCCACCAGCAGAGATTACCAGATCCAAGAGACCCAGTACTTC. The full variable domain, its missing parts supplied by reference TRBV15 and TRBJ2-5, is DAMVIQNPRYQVTQFGKPVTLSCSQTLNHNVMYWYQQKSSQAPKLLFHYYDKDFNNEADTPDNFQSRRPNTSFCFLDIRSPGLGDTAMYLCATSRDYQIQETQYFGPGTRLLVL.

The chain combines TRBV19 with TRBJ2-7; D is perhaps TRBD1 (5 bases). CDR3 length: 14 residues. The germline gives CDR1 LNHDA, CDR2 SQIVND (reference sequence). V lost 6 bases and J 5 bases, leaving 17 bases between the germline ends. The CDR3, as DNA: TGTGCCAGTAGCAGGGATCGGATCTTGGACGAGCAGTACTTC. Protein: CASSRDRILDEQYF.

The chain uses TRBV10-3 and TRBJ2-7; TRBD2 agrees at 12 bases. Germline lookup yields CDR1 ENHRY and CDR2 SYGVKD. This CDR3 is built from 18 residues. V shed 6 bases, J shed 2 bases, and the junction held 14 bases outside the gene matches. CDR3 amino acids: CAISGLSSGGADPYEQYF. CDR3 bases: TGTGCCATCAGCGGGTTGTCTAGCGGGGGGGCGGATCCCTACGAGCAGTACTTC.

The rearrangement links TRBV27 to TRBJ2-7; 10 bases map to TRBD1. The ends lost 1 base at V and 2 bases at J; junction bases unmatched: 8. The CDR3 extends over 17 amino acids. Germline loops: CDR1 MNHEY, CDR2 SMNVEV (reference sequence). CDR3 nucleotide sequence: TGTGCCAGCAGTTTATGGGTAACTGGGACAGGGGCCTACGAGCAGTACTTC. It encodes CASSLWVTGTGAYEQYF.

V usage is TRBV4-3 and J usage is TRBJ1-5, with D unresolved. The CDR3 contains 15 residues. From germline, CDR1 is LGHNA and CDR2 YSLEER. V was shortened by 1 base and J by 7 bases, with 14 bases between the two germline ends. The CDR3 reads CASSQVVIPGQPQHF. In DNA, the CDR3 is TGCGCCAGCAGCCAAGTGGTGATCCCGGGACAGCCCCAGCATTTT.

The V and J genes are TRBV3-1 (or the pseudogene TRBV3-2) and TRBJ1-4; TRBD1 agrees at 9 bases. J was trimmed by 7 bases and V by 0 bases; bases with no gene match: 0. The CDR3 runs 14 residues. CDR1 and CDR2 from the germline V gene are LGHDT and YNNKEL (reference sequence). The CDR3 nucleotides are TGTGCCAGCAGCCAAGAGGGACAGGGTGAAAAACTGTTTTTT. Its translation: CASSQEGQGEKLFF.

The chain links TRBV7-9 to TRBJ2-2; 8 bases fit TRBD1. Germline V gene data show CDR1 as SEHNR and CDR2 as FQNEAQ (reference sequence). The CDR3 consists of 16 residues. Trimming cost V 3 bases and J 2 bases; bases outside gene matches: 5. The CDR3 sequence: CASSLGRGPNTGELFF. For the CDR3, the DNA is TGTGCCAGCAGCTTGGGCAGGGGGCCTAACACCGGGGAGCTGTTTTTT.